This T cell receptor (beta chain) was sequenced in a study of radiation and T cells in renal cell carcinoma. Study results and caveats: Tumor samples were small regions of around 1 g. Top 100 clonotypes averaged around 50% in irradiated versus around 45% in nephrectomy-only tumors. Irradiated tumors held more dominant CDR3 motifs than control tumors.

The CDR3 consists of 17 residues. The V gene's germline CDR1 is LGHNA and CDR2 YSLEER. V was trimmed by 0 bases and J by 0 bases, leaving 14 bases between them. A word on this clone: The antigen is unknown.

The data were produced by immunoSEQ multiplex PCR, yet TCRdb's version contains in-frame clones alone and is incomplete. Among approximately 15,000 clones listed, 64% were seen once. Treatment indicated: 15 Gy SBRT to primary tumor, nephrectomy 4 weeks later. Clear cell pathology was present in this patient's renal cell carcinoma. The V and J genes are TRBV4-3 and TRBJ1-1; D might be TRBD1 (6 bases). Source: tumor tissue, taken from a patient whose treatment included radiotherapy and nephrectomy. The sequence came from a woman between 65 and 79 years old with renal cell carcinoma. The CDR3 nucleotides read TGCGCCAGCAGCCAAGATTGGGGGGGGCTAGTGAACACTGAAGCTTTCTTT. This sequence encodes CASSQDWGGLVNTEAFF.